A single sample gave rise to the 7 T cell receptor beta chains below, sequenced in a study of blood T cell repertoires in COVID-19. Clones were read by immunoSEQ multiplex PCR, and TCRdb kept only the in-frame ones, dropping some. The table lists 200,000 to 300,000 clones, about 83% of them singletons. The sequenced sample consisted of peripheral blood. The receptors were sampled from a man aged 80 or over with acute or convalescent COVID-19.

The gene calls are TRBV11-2 and TRBJ1-3; maybe TRBD1 (6 bases). The CDR3 has 15 amino acids. The germline V gene has CDR1 SGHAT and CDR2 FQNNGV. Trimming took off 2 bases at V and 4 bases at J, with 12 bases between the two ends. The CDR3 nucleotides read TGTGCCAGCAGCTTACTCAGGGGAGGGGGAAACACCATATATTTT. This sequence encodes CASSLLRGGGNTIYF. Full variable domain (rest looked up from reference TRBV11-2 and TRBJ1-3): EAGVAQSPRYKIIEKRQSVAFWCNPISGHATLYWYQQILGQGPKLLIQFQNNGVVDDSQLPKDRFSAERLKGVDSTLKIQPAKLEDSAVYLCASSLLRGGGNTIYFGEGSWLTVV.

The chain employs TRBV3-1 (or the pseudogene TRBV3-2) and TRBJ1-6; TRBD1 aligns across 7 bases. Losses at the gene ends were 4 bases for V and 0 bases for J; bases not matched to a gene: 6. The CDR3 runs 17 residues. CDR1 and CDR2 from the germline V gene are LGHDT and YNNKEL (reference sequence). The CDR3 loop reads CASSPKGASSYNSPLHF. The CDR3 nucleotides are TGTGCCAGCAGCCCGAAGGGGGCCAGCTCCTATAATTCACCCCTCCACTTT.

The rearrangement uses TRBV4-2 and TRBJ1-5; no definite D call. The CDR3 is 15 residues long. V lost 0 bases and J lost 5, with 11 bases in between. Germline lookup yields CDR1 LGHNA and CDR2 YNFKEQ. The CDR3 spells CASSQDRTGDQPQHF. The CDR3 DNA is TGTGCCAGCAGCCAAGATCGGACCGGGGATCAGCCCCAGCATTTT.

There are a few counts of this clone. This chain uses TRBV28 with TRBJ1-2; D is unclear. The CDR3 runs 10 residues. With 10 bases removed from V and 3 bases from J, the gap between germline ends came to 6 bases. Looked up from germline, CDR1 is MDHEN and CDR2 is SYDVKM. CDR3 amino acids: CATYDYGYTF. The DNA of the CDR3 is TGTGCCACCTACGACTATGGCTACACCTTC.

The chain uses TRBV3-1 (or the pseudogene TRBV3-2) and TRBJ2-1; 12 bases align to TRBD2. This CDR3 spans 15 amino acids. CDR1 and CDR2 from the germline V gene are LGHDT and YNNKEL (reference sequence). Unmatched junction bases numbered 2, after V lost 1 base and J lost 7 bases. This CDR3 is CASSQGTSGGNEQFF. The CDR3 nucleotides read TGTGCCAGCAGCCAAGGAACTAGCGGGGGGAATGAGCAGTTCTTC.

This clone has only a few counts. This chain uses TRBV6-2 or TRBV6-3 with TRBJ2-1; 9 bases fit TRBD2. V lost 0 bases, J lost 2 bases, and 5 bases stayed unmatched. The germline CDR1 and CDR2 sequences are MNHEY and SVGEGT. The CDR3 contains 17 residues. CDR3 protein: CASSYSLGGGAYNEQFF. CDR3 nucleotide sequence: TGTGCCAGCAGTTACTCGCTGGGCGGGGGGGCCTACAATGAGCAGTTCTTC.

The V call is TRBV18, the J call TRBJ2-5; 13 nucleotides line up with TRBD2. The CDR3 sequence is 18 residues long. Germline-derived CDR1 and CDR2 are KGHSH and LQKENI. V was clipped by 3 bases and J by 0 bases; unmatched bases: 7. The CDR3 here is CASSPRLAGGTHQETQYF. DNA for the CDR3: TGTGCCAGCTCACCGCGACTAGCGGGGGGAACTCACCAAGAGACCCAGTACTTC. The variable domain in full, completed from reference TRBV18 and TRBJ2-5, reads NAGVMQNPRHLVRRRGQEARLRCSPMKGHSHVYWYRQLPEEGLKFMVYLQKENIIDESGMPKERFSAEFPKEGPSILRIQQVVRGDSAAYFCASSPRLAGGTHQETQYFGPGTRLLVL.